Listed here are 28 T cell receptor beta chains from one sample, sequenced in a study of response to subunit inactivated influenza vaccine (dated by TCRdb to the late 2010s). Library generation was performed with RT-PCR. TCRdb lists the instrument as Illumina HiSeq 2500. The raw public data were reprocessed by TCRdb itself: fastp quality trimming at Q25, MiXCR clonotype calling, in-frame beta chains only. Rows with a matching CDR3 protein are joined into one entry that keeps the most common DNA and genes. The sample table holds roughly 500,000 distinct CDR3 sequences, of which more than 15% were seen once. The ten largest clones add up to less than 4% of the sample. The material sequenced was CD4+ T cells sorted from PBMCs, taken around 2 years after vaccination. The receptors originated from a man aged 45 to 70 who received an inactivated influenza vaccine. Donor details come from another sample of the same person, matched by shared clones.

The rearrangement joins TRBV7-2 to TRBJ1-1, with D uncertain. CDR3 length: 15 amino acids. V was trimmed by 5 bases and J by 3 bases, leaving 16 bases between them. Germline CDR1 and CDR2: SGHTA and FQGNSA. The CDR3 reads CASSLGGGLDTEAFF. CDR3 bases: TGTGCCAGCAGCCTCGGCGGAGGACTGGACACTGAAGCTTTCTTT.

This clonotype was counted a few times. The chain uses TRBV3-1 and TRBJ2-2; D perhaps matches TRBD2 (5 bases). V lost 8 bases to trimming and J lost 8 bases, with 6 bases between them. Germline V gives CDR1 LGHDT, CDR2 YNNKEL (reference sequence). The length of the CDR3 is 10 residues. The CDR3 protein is CASGGGELFF. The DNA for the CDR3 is TGTGCCAGCGGCGGGGGGGAGCTGTTTTTT. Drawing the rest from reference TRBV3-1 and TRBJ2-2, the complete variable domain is DTAVSQTPKYLVTQMGNDKSIKCEQNLGHDTMYWYKQDSKKFLKIMFSYNNKELIINETVPNRFSPKSPDKAHLNLHINSLELGDSAVYFCASGGGELFFGEGSRLTVL.

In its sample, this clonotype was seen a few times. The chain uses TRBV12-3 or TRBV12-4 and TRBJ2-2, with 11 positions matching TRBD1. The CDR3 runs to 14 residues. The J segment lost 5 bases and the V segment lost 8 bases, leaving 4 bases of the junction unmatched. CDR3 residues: CASWGQGETGELFF. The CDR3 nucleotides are TGTGCCAGCTGGGGACAGGGGGAAACCGGGGAGCTGTTTTTT.

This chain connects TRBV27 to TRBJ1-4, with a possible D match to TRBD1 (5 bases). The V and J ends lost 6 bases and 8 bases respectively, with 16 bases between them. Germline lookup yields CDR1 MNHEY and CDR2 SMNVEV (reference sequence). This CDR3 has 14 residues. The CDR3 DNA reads TGTGCCAGCAGGGCCCAGGGAGGGGCGGAAAAACTGTTTTTT. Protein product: CASRAQGGAEKLFF.

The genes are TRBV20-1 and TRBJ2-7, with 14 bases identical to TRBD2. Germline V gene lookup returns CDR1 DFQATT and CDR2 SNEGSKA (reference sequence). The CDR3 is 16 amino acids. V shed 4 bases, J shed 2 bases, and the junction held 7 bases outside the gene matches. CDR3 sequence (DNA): TGCAGTGCTACCGGGACTAGCGGGAGCCGTGCCTACGAGCAGTACTTC. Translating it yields CSATGTSGSRAYEQYF.

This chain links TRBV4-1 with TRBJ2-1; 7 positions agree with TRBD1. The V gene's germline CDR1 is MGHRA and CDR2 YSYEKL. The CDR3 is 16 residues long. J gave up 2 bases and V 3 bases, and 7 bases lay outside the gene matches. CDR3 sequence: CASSQDWGTAYNEQFF. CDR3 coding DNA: TGCGCCAGCAGCCAGGACTGGGGGACAGCCTACAATGAGCAGTTCTTC.

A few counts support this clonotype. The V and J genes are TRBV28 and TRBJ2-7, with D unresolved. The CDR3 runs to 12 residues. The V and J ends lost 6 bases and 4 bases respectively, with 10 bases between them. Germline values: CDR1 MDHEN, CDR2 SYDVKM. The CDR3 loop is CASSWTRYEQYF. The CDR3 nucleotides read TGTGCCAGCAGCTGGACGCGGTACGAGCAGTACTTC.

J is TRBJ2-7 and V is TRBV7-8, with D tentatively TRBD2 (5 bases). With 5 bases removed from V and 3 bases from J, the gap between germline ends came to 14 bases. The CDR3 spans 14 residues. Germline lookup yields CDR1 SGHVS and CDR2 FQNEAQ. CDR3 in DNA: TGTGCCAGCAGCACCCCGGGGAATTACTACGAGCAGTACTTC. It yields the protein CASSTPGNYYEQYF.

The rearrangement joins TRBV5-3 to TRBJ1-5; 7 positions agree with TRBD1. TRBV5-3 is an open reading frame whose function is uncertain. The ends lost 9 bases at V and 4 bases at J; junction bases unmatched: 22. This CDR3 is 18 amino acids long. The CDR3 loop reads CAIGPGQIRSGWNQPQHF. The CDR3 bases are TGTGCCATCGGCCCGGGACAGATCCGTTCGGGATGGAATCAGCCCCAGCATTTT.

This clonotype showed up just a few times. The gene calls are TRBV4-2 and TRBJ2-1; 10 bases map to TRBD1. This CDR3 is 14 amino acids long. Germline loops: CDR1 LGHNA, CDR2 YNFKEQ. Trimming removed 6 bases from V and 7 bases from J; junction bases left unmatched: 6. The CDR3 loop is CASRRTGGLNEQFF. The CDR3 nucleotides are TGTGCCAGCAGGCGGACAGGGGGGTTGAATGAGCAGTTCTTC.

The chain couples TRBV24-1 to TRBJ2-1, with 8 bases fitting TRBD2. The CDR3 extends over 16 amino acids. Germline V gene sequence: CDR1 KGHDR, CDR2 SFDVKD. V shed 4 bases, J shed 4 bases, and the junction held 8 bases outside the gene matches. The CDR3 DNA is TGTGCCACCAGTGAACGGCGGGGGGTCGATTACAATGAGCAGTTCTTC. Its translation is CATSERRGVDYNEQFF.

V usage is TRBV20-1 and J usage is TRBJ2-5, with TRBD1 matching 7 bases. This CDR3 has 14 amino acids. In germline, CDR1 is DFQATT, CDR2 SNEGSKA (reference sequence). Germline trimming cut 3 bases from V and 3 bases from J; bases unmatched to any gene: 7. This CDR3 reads CSARPATGKETQYF. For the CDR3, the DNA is TGCAGTGCTAGGCCCGCGACAGGGAAAGAGACCCAGTACTTC.

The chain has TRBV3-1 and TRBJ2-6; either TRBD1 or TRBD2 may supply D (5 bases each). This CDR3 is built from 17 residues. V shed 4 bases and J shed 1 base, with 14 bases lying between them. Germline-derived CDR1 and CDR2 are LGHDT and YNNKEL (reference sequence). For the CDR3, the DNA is TGTGCCAGCAGCCCAAATTGGGGGACGTCTGGGGCCAACGTCCTGACTTTC. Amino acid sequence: CASSPNWGTSGANVLTF.

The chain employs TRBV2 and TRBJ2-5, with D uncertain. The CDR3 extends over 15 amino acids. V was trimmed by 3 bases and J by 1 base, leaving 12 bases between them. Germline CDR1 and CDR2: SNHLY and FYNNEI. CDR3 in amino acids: CASSDPTGPQETQYF. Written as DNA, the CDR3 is TGTGCCAGCAGTGACCCGACCGGCCCCCAAGAGACCCAGTACTTC.

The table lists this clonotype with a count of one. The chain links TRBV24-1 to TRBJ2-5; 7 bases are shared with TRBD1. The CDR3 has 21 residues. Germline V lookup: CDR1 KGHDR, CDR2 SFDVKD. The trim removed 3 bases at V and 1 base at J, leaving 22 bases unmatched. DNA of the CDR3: TGTGCCACCAGTGATCCCCGTAAGGGGGCGAATCAGGTACCCACCCAAGAGACCCAGTACTTC. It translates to CATSDPRKGANQVPTQETQYF.

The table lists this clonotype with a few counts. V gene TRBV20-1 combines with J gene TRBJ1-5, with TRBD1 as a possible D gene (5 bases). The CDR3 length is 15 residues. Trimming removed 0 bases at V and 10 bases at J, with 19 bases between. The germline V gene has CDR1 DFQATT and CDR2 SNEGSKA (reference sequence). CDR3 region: CSARERQGLWGPQHF. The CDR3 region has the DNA TGCAGTGCTAGAGAAAGGCAGGGCCTGTGGGGACCCCAGCATTTT.

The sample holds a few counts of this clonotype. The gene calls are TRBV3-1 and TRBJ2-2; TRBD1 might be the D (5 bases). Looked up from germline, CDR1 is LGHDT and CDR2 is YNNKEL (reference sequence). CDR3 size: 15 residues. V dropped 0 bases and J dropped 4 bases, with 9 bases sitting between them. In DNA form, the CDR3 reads TGTGCCAGCAGCCAAGATCTGGGGCGCACCGGGGAGCTGTTTTTT. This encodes CASSQDLGRTGELFF.

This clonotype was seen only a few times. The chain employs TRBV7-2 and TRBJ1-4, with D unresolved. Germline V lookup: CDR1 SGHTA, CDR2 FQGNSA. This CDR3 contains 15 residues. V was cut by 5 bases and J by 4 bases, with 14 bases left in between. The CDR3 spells CASSPRPGFNEKLFF. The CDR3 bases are TGTGCCAGCAGCCCCCGGCCGGGTTTTAATGAAAAACTGTTTTTT.

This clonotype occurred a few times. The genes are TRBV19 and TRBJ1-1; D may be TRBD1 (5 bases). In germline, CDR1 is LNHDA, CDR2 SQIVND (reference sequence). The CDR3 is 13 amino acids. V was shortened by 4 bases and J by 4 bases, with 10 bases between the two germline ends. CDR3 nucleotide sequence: TGTGCCAGTAGTAGGGACGTGGGCACTGAAGCTTTCTTT. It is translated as CASSRDVGTEAFF.

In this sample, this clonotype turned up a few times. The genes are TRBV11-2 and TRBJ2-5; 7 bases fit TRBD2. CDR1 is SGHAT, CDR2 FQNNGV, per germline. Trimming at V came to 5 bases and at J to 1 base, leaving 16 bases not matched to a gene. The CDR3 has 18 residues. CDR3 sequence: CASSRIAGREAFQETQYF. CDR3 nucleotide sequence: TGTGCCAGCAGCCGTATAGCGGGTAGAGAAGCCTTCCAAGAGACCCAGTACTTC.

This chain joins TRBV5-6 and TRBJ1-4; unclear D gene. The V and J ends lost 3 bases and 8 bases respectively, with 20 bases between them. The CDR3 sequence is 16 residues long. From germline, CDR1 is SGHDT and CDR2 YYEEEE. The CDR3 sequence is CASSSFFGPTWEKLFF. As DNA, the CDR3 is TGTGCCAGCAGCTCGTTCTTCGGCCCAACCTGGGAAAAACTGTTTTTT.

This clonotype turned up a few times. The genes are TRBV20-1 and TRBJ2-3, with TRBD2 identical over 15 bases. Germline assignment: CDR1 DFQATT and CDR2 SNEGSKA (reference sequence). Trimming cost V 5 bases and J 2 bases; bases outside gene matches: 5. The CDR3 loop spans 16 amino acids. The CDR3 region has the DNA TGCAGTGCTCGAGGGACTAGCGGGGGGTACACAGATACGCAGTATTTT. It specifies CSARGTSGGYTDTQYF.

DNA of the CDR3: TGTGCCATCAGGGGACTAGCGGGAGCTACCGGGGAGCTGTTTTTT. Residues: CAIRGLAGATGELFF. The genes are TRBV10-3 and TRBJ2-2; 14 bases are a match to TRBD2. Germline assignment: CDR1 ENHRY and CDR2 SYGVKD. V shed 6 bases, J shed 5 bases, and the junction held 2 bases outside the gene matches. The CDR3 has 15 residues.

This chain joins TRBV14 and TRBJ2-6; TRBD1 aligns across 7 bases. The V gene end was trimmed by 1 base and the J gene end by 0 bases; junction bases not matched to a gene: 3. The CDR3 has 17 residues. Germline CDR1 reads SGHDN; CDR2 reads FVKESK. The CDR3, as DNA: TGTGCCAGCAGCCAAGCGACAGGGAGCTCTGGGGCCAACGTCCTGACTTTC. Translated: CASSQATGSSGANVLTF.

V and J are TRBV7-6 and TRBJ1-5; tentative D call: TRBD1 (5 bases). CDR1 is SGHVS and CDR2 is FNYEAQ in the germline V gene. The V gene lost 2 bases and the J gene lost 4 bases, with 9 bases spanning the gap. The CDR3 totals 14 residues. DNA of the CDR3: TGTGCCAGCAGCTTATCGGGGCCAAATCAGCCCCAGCATTTT. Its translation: CASSLSGPNQPQHF.

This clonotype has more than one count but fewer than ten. CDR3 loop: CACHRDMNTEAFF. CDR3 coding DNA: TGTGCCTGCCACAGGGATATGAACACTGAAGCTTTCTTT. The chain recombines TRBV30 with TRBJ1-1; TRBD1 is a possible D gene (6 bases). This CDR3 comprises 13 residues. V was trimmed by 6 bases and J by 0 bases, leaving 11 bases between them. The germline V gene encodes CDR1 GTSNPN and CDR2 SVGIG (reference sequence).

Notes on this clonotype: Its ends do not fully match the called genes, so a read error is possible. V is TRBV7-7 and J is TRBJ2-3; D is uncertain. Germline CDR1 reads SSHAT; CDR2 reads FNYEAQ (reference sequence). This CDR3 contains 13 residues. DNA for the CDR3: TGTGCTAGCAGCTTGGACCGCTCGGATACGCAGTATTTT. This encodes CASSLDRSDTQYF.

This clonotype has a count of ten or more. The CDR3 is CSVAPRSYEQYF. DNA of the CDR3: TGCAGCGTCGCACCCCGTTCCTACGAGCAGTACTTC. The rearrangement uses TRBV29-1 and TRBJ2-7; D is ambiguous. This CDR3 has 12 amino acids. Per germline, CDR1 SQVTM and CDR2 ANQGSEA. Trimming removed 6 bases from V and 1 base from J, with 10 bases in between.